Ten or more counts support the clone carrying this TCR beta chain. Its target is unknown. The data derive from a study of T cell repertoires in cytomegalovirus infection. The wider study: It can be stated that public TCR beta signatures indicated CMV infection as well as a matching HLA type.

The CDR3 covers 18 residues. Unmatched junction bases numbered 13, after V lost 5 bases and J lost 2 bases. Germline CDR1 and CDR2: SEHNR and FQNEAQ (reference sequence). TCRdb reprocessed the reads with MiXCR, giving one entry per CDR3 protein. The sample carries approximately 83,000 distinct CDR3 sequences, 20% to 30% recorded once. Study outcomes and limitations: Dominating the ex vivo response were HLA-C-restricted CMV-specific TCR beta clonotypes. Using cumulative public TCR beta family frequency, the authors identified those who carried CMV together with the relevant HLA.

The starting material was CD8+ T cells from cultured PBMCs, obtained from culture after CMV antigen stimulation. The J gene is TRBJ2-1, the V gene TRBV7-9; TRBD1 agrees at 9 bases. The sequence derives from a human donor in good health (CMV status not recorded). Some clones in this sample may be carry-over from other donors' samples. The CDR3 coding sequence is TGTGCCAGCAGCCCGATCGGAGGACAGGGGAAGGCCTACAATGAGCAGTTCTTC. Translating it yields CASSPIGGQGKAYNEQFF.